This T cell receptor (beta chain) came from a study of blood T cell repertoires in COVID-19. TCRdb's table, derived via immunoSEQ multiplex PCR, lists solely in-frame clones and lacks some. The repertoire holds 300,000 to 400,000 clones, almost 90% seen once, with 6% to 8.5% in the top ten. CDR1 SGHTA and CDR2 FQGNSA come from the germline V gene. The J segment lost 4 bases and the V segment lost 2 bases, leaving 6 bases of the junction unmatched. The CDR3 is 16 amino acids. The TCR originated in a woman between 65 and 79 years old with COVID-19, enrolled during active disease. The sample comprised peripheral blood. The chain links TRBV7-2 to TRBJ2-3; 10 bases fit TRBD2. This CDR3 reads CASSLLAGGRADTQYF. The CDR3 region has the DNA TGTGCCAGCAGCTTATTAGCGGGGGGCCGGGCAGATACGCAGTATTTT.